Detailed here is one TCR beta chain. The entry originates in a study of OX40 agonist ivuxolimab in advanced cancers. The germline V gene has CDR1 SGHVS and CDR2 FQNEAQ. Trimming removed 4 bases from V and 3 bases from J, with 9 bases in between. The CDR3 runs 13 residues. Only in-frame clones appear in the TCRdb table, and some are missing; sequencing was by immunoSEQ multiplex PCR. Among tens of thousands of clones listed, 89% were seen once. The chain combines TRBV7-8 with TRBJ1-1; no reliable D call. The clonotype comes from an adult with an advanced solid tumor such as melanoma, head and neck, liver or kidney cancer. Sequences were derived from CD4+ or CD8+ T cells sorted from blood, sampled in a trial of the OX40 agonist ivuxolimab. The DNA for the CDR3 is TGTGCCAGCAGCTCCCGACGACACACTGAAGCTTTCTTT. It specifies CASSSRRHTEAFF.